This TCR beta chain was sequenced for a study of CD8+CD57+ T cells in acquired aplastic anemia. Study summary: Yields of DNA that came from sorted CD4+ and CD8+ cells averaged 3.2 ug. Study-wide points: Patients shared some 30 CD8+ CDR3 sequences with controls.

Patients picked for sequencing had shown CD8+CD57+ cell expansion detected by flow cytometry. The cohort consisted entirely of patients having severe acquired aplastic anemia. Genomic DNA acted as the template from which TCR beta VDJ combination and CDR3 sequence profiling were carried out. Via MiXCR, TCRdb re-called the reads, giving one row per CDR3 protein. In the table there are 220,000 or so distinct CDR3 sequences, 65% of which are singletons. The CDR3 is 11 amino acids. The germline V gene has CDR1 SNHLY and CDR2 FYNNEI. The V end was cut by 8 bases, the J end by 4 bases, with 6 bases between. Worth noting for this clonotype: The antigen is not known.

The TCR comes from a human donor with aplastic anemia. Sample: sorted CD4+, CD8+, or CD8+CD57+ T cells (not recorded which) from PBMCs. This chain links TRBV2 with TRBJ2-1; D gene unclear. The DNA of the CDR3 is TGTGCCAGCCTCCAGTACAATGAGCAGTTCTTC. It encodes CASLQYNEQFF. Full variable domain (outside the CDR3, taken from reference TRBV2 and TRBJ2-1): EPEVTQTPSHQVTQMGQEVILRCVPISNHLYFYWYRQILGQKVEFLVSFYNNEISEKSEIFDDQFSVERPDGSNFTLKIRSTKLEDSAMYFCASLQYNEQFFGPGTRLTVL.